This TCR beta chain derives from a study of PD-1 blockade in classical Hodgkin lymphoma. Study conclusions and caveats: The study reported lower baseline TCR diversity in newly diagnosed patients than in healthy donors. The origin of the repertoire differences remains undefined, with disease activity or prior therapy as possible causes.

Time point of the sample: newly diagnosed, previously untreated cHL patient sample. Researchers report purifying CD4+ T cells from thawed PBMCs by magnetic negative selection. Untreated, newly diagnosed classical Hodgkin lymphoma PBMCs served for comparison. Assay used: immunoSEQ multiplex PCR; TCRdb lists only in-frame clones, some missing. The sample has more than 25,000 clones; approximately 88% are singletons. V trimming: 2 bases; J trimming: 2 bases; junction bases outside the gene matches: 7. The CDR3 sequence is 15 residues long. From germline, CDR1 is SGHRS and CDR2 YFSETQ. Remarks on this clone: Its matching antigen is unknown.

The sequence was obtained from a human donor with classical Hodgkin lymphoma. The sequenced sample was CD4+ T cells from blood. J is TRBJ2-7 and V is TRBV5-1; 7 nucleotides line up with TRBD2. CDR3 loop: CASSFGGEGTYEQYF. The CDR3 nucleotides read TGCGCCAGCAGCTTTGGCGGGGAGGGCACCTACGAGCAGTACTTC.